This T cell receptor (beta chain) stems from a study of blood T cells in healthy people across ages. A second roughly 7 to 12 cycle PCR used barcoded and J-beta primers. TCRdb ran MiXCR on the 5' RACE reads and lists one entry per CDR3 protein. Seen here are 850,000 to 1,300,000 distinct CDR3 sequences, more than 35% observed once, and the top ten hold approximately 20%. Every donor provided 9.5 to 10 milliliters of peripheral blood. As to this clonotype: Its antigen is still unknown.

Trimming removed 3 bases at V and 6 bases at J, with 11 bases between. The CDR3 length is 13 residues. Per germline, CDR1 LNHDA and CDR2 SQIVND (reference sequence). Study-wide results and limits: Among long-lived donors, naive CD4+ cells were more numerous and diversity higher than in aged donors.

Sample: blood. The chain employs TRBV19 and TRBJ1-2; no definite D call. The TCR was taken from a woman in her sixties or seventies in good health. The CDR3 reads CASSIQDFNGYTF. DNA for the CDR3: TGTGCCAGTAGTATCCAGGATTTCAATGGCTACACCTTC.